This T cell receptor (beta chain) was retrieved from a study of shared clonotypes between healthy human individuals. Looking at the study overall: Each donor's CD4 naive and CD4 memory cells filled three plates apiece, CD8 naive two, and CD8 memory one.

Germline assignment: CDR1 SGHVS and CDR2 FNYEAQ. V shed 5 bases and J 2 bases; nucleotides not matched to a gene: 8. This CDR3 comprises 15 residues. Naive CD8 isolation took CD45RO-negative cells positively selected for CCR7 and excluded terminally differentiated effector memory CD45RA+ cells. The repertoire was sequenced with immunoSEQ multiplex PCR; TCRdb's copy has only in-frame clones and lacks some. The sample includes 1.5 million to 2.5 million clones, approximately 95% of them seen just once. The sequence derives from a man aged 18-30 years in good health. V and J are TRBV7-6 and TRBJ2-7; the match to TRBD1 covers 8 bases. Sequencing used naive CD8+ T cells sorted from blood. CDR3 loop: CASSQLSQGAYEQYF. The CDR3 DNA is TGTGCCAGCAGCCAGCTCTCACAGGGGGCCTACGAGCAGTACTTC.